These T cell receptor beta chains were read from a single sample in a study of a mutant IDH1 vaccine in newly diagnosed glioma. Only in-frame clones appear in the TCRdb table, and some are missing; sequencing was by immunoSEQ multiplex PCR. The sample consists of around 64,000 clones, approximately 82% of them appearing once. This sample comprised peripheral blood mononuclear cells (PBMCs), obtained from a glioma patient treated with radiotherapy, temozolomide or both. The receptors derive from a woman under 30 with glioma. Some clones in this sample may be carry-over from other donors' samples. The CDR3 runs from the conserved cysteine through the conserved F or W. D genes are given only for firm matches. Size is stated for part of the rows, as once, few or many counts, or as a class when the clone is expanded.

.,TRBJ1-1,.,TRBV21-1,CASSKEEGSVAFF,TGTGCCAGCAGCAAAGAGGAGGGCTCCGTAGCTTTCTTT
once,TRBJ1-2,TRBD1,TRBV10-3,CAMGQGDYSGYTF,TGTGCCATGGGACAGGGAGATTATTCTGGCTACACCTTC
.,TRBJ2-7,TRBD2,TRBV10-3,CAIRDIAGGVDEQYF,TGTGCCATCAGAGATATAGCGGGGGGGGTCGACGAGCAGTACTTC
.,TRBJ1-2,TRBD1,TRBV19,CASSIRGTVNYGYTF,TGTGCCAGTAGTATTAGAGGGACAGTTAACTATGGCTACACCTTC
.,TRBJ2-1,TRBD1,TRBV5-6,CASSFGQGNEQFF,TGTGCCAGCAGCTTTGGACAGGGCAATGAGCAGTTCTTC
.,TRBJ2-3,.,TRBV6-6,CASSPGLIVDTQYF,TGTGCCAGCAGCCCCGGATTAATAGTGGATACGCAGTATTTT
once,TRBJ2-2,.,TRBV6-6,CASSYINTGELFF,TGTGCCAGCAGTTACATAAACACCGGGGAGCTGTTTTTT
.,TRBJ2-5,.,TRBV5-1,CASSWSGGLQETQYF,TGCGCCAGCAGCTGGTCCGGGGGGCTTCAGGAGACCCAGTACTTC
.,TRBJ1-4,.,TRBV6-8,CASSSTEGLYATNEKLFF,TGTGCCAGCAGTTCGACAGAAGGGCTTTACGCGACTAATGAAAAACTGTTTTTT
.,TRBJ1-1,.,TRBV7-9,CASSLVRVLTEAFF,TGTGCCAGCAGCTTAGTTAGGGTTCTCACTGAAGCTTTCTTT
.,TRBJ2-5,.,TRBV5-1,CASSLAVAEETQYF,TGCGCCAGCAGCTTGGCCGTTGCTGAAGAGACCCAGTACTTC
.,TRBJ1-4,.,TRBV7-8,CASSRGKAGEKLFF,TGTGCCAGCAGCCGAGGGAAGGCTGGTGAAAAACTGTTTTTT
.,TRBJ1-1,.,TRBV7-9,CASSLADRGVGTEAFF,TGTGCCAGCAGCTTAGCGGATCGGGGTGTGGGAACTGAAGCTTTCTTT
.,TRBJ1-4,.,TRBV5-3,CARSCRVGNEKLFF,TGTGCCAGAAGCTGCAGGGTTGGTAATGAAAAACTGTTTTTT
once,TRBJ1-6,.,TRBV11-2,CASSLGRSYNSPLHF,TGTGCCAGCAGCTTAGGTCGCTCCTATAATTCACCCCTCCACTTT
once,TRBJ2-7,TRBD1,TRBV6-1,CASSPGQSSSYEQYF,TGTGCCAGCAGCCCGGGACAGTCTAGCTCCTACGAGCAGTACTTC